Detailed here is one T cell receptor beta chain. What it binds is unknown. Assay: immunoSEQ multiplex PCR; the TCRdb copy retains only in-frame clones and omits some. The sample contains about 190,000 clones, more than 75% of which appear only once. V lost 3 bases, J lost 5 bases, and 11 bases stayed unmatched. CDR1 SGHRS and CDR2 YFSETQ come from the germline V gene. The CDR3 length is 16 residues. The data were taken from a study of cytomegalovirus exposure and HLA in healthy donors. General study results and limits: As was reported, the classifier diagnosed cytomegalovirus status with high specificity and sensitivity. The finding came from a later analysis; first-cohort TCR clusters tended to co-occur in the 95 to 150 validation repertoires.

Specimen: PBMCs. V usage is TRBV5-1 and J usage is TRBJ1-5; 7 nucleotides agree with TRBD1. The sequence was collected from a young woman in good health and CMV-seronegative. The CDR3 nucleotides read TGCGCCAGCAGCTCGGTTCTAAGACAGGGAGATCAGCCCCAGCATTTT. Its translation: CASSSVLRQGDQPQHF.